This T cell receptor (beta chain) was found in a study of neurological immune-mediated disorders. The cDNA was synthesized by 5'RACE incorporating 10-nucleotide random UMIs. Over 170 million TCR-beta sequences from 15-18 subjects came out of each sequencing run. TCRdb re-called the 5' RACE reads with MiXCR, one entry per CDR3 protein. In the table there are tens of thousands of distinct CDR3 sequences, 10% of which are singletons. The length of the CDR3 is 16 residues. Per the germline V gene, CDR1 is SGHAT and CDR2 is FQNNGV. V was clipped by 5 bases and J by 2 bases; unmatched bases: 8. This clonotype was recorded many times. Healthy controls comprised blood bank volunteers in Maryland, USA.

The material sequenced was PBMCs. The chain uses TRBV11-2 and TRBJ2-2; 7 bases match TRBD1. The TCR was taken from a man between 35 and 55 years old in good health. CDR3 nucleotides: TGTGCCAGCAGCAGAAGGACAGGTCTCAACACCGGGGAGCTGTTTTTT. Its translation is CASSRRTGLNTGELFF.